What follows are 9 T cell receptor beta chains derived from one specimen sequenced in a study of T-cell reconstitution after alpha-beta-depleted transplantation in children. Preparation of the TCRbeta library involved a method that used unique molecular identifiers. TCRdb itself ran the PCR reads through MiXCR, one entry per CDR3 protein. The sample consists of about 360,000 distinct CDR3 sequences, more than 10% of them appearing once. Material: PBMCs, obtained from the stem cell graft. The source is a human donor who donated a stem cell graft to a child with Fanconi anemia.

The chain uses TRBV4-3 and TRBJ2-3; D not resolved. Trimming left V 0 bases short and J 1 base short, with 17 bases between. The germline gives CDR1 LGHNA, CDR2 YSLEER. This CDR3 region has 18 residues. CDR3 region: CASSQDSPDGVGTDTQYF. CDR3 nucleotide sequence: TGCGCCAGCAGCCAAGACTCCCCGGATGGGGTCGGCACAGATACGCAGTATTTT.

This clonotype was seen a few times. The J gene is TRBJ2-3, the V gene TRBV6-5, with D possibly TRBD2 on 6 matching bases. There are 18 residues in the CDR3. Germline CDR1 MNHEY, CDR2 SVGAGI. Trimming stripped 2 bases from V and 0 bases from J, with 18 bases between. As DNA, the CDR3 is TGTGCCAGCAGTTACGCTGGGGGGAATCTGATTAGCACAGATACGCAGTATTTT. Its protein is CASSYAGGNLISTDTQYF.

The sample holds a few counts of this clonotype. This chain uses TRBV27 with TRBJ1-1; TRBD1 is a possible D gene (6 bases). Trimming took 5 bases from V and 0 from J, leaving 7 bases between them. The CDR3 spans 13 residues. The V gene's germline CDR1 is MNHEY and CDR2 SMNVEV (reference sequence). CDR3 nucleotide sequence: TGTGCCAGCAGTGACAGGTTGAACACTGAAGCTTTCTTT. Amino acids: CASSDRLNTEAFF.

The chain is built from TRBV6-1 and TRBJ2-5, with unresolved D. V lost 5 bases and J lost 1, with 11 bases in between. This CDR3 is 14 amino acids long. The V gene's germline CDR1 is MNHNS and CDR2 SASEGT. CDR3 coding DNA: TGTGCCAGCAGTCCGCTTAGCACCCAAGAGACCCAGTACTTC. Its protein is CASSPLSTQETQYF.

This clonotype was seen many times. V is TRBV12-3 or TRBV12-4 and J is TRBJ1-6, with D perhaps matching TRBD1 (5 bases). V lost 2 bases, J lost 9 bases, and 14 bases lay in between. This CDR3 has 15 residues. The CDR3 loop reads CASSLRGRASSPLHF. The CDR3 bases are TGTGCCAGCAGTTTACGCGGCAGGGCAAGTTCACCCCTCCACTTT.

The V gene is TRBV4-2, the J gene TRBJ2-1; TRBD2 matches 12 bases. In germline, CDR1 is LGHNA, CDR2 YNFKEQ. This CDR3 is built from 16 residues. Trimming at V came to 3 bases and at J to 6 bases, leaving 6 bases not matched to a gene. The CDR3 loop reads CASSQLGLAGTNEQFF. The CDR3 DNA sequence: TGTGCCAGCAGCCAGCTAGGACTAGCGGGGACCAATGAGCAGTTCTTC.

This clonotype was seen many times. The chain carries TRBV7-8 and TRBJ1-1; D possibly corresponds to TRBD1 (6 bases). Looked up from germline, CDR1 is SGHVS and CDR2 is FQNEAQ. CDR3 length: 13 residues. Trimming removed 5 bases at V and 1 base at J, with 8 bases between. The CDR3 DNA reads TGTGCCAGCAGCATACAGGGGAACACTGAAGCTTTCTTT. Its protein is CASSIQGNTEAFF.

Ten or more counts support this clonotype. The V gene is TRBV7-9, the J gene TRBJ2-3; no clear D. Germline V gene data show CDR1 as SEHNR and CDR2 as FQNEAQ (reference sequence). The CDR3 spans 13 residues. Trimming stripped 1 base from V and 6 bases from J, with 8 bases between. The CDR3 nucleotides are TGTGCCAGCAGCTTAGACCGTTTGGATACGCAGTATTTT. This codes for CASSLDRLDTQYF.

This clonotype appeared a few times. CDR3 region: CSVEEEGTEAFF. The CDR3 bases are TGCAGCGTTGAAGAGGAGGGAACTGAAGCTTTCTTT. The V call is TRBV29-1, the J call TRBJ1-1; D gene ambiguous. The length of the CDR3 is 12 residues. Germline CDR1 SQVTM, CDR2 ANQGSEA. V was pared by 0 bases and J by 5 bases, with 7 bases between.